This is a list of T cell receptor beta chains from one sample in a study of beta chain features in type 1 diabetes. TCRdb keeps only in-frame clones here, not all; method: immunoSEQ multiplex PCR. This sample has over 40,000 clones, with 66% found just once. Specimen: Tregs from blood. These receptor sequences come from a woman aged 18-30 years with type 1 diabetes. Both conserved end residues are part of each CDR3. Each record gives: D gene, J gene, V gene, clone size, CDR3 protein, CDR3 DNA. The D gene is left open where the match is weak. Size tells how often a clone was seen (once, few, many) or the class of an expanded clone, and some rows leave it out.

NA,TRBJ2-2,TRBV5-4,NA,CASSELTGGAGTGELFF,TGTGCCAGCAGCGAATTAACAGGGGGGGCAGGGACCGGGGAGCTGTTTTTT
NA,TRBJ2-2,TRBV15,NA,CATSRALGGNTGELFF,TGTGCCACCAGCAGAGCCCTAGGAGGAAACACCGGGGAGCTGTTTTTT
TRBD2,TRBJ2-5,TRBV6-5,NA,CASSYGASGGDQYF,TGTGCCAGCAGTTACGGGGCTAGCGGGGGGGACCAGTACTTC
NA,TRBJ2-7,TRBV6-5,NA,CASSYRLRGYEQYF,TGTGCCAGCAGTTATCGCCTGCGGGGCTACGAGCAGTACTTC
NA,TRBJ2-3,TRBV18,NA,CASSPGQGADTQYF,TGTGCCAGCTCACCAGGGCAGGGTGCAGATACGCAGTATTTT
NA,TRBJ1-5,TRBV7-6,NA,CASSLAADQPQHF,TGTGCCAGCAGCTTAGCGGCAGATCAGCCCCAGCATTTT
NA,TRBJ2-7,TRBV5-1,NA,CASSFTAYEQYF,TGCGCCAGCAGCTTCACAGCCTACGAGCAGTACTTC
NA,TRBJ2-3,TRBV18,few,CASSPRRGRTDTQYF,TGTGCCAGCTCACCGCGCAGGGGCCGCACAGATACGCAGTATTTT
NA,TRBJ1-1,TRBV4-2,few,CASSLGTGDSIEAFF,TGTGCCAGCAGCTTGGGCACAGGCGACAGTATTGAAGCTTTCTTT
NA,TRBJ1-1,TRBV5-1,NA,CASSLGGSAWNTEAFF,TGCGCCAGCAGCTTGGGAGGTTCAGCGTGGAACACTGAAGCTTTCTTT
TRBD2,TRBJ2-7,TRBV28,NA,CASSFIPASGGAPYF,TGTGCCAGCAGTTTCATCCCGGCTAGCGGAGGGGCCCCGTACTTC
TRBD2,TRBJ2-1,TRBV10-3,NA,CAISEPGGIYNEQFF,TGTGCCATCAGTGAACCGGGAGGGATTTACAATGAGCAGTTCTTC
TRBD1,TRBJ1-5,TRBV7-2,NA,CASSLTGVNQPQHF,TGTGCCAGCAGCTTGACAGGGGTCAATCAGCCCCAGCATTTT